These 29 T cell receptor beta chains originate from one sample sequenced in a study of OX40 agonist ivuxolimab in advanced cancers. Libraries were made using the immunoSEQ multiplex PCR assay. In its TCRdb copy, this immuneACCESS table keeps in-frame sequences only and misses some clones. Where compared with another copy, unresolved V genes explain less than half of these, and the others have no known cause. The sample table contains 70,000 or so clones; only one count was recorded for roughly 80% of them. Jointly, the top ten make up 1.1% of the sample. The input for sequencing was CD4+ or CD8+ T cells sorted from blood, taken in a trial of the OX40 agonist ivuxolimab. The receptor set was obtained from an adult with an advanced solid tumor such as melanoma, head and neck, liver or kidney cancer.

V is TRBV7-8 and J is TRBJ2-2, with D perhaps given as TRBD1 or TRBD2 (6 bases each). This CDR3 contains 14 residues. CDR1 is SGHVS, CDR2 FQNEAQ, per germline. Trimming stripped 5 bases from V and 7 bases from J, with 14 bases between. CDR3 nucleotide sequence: TGTGCCAGCAGCGCGTTCGGGGGCGGCGGGGAGCTGTTTTTT. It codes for CASSAFGGGGELFF.

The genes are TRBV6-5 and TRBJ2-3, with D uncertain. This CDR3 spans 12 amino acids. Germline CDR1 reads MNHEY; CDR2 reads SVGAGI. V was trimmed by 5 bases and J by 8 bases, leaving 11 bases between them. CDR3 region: CASSLGVGTQYF. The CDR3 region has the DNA TGTGCCAGCAGTCTCGGAGTGGGTACGCAGTATTTT.

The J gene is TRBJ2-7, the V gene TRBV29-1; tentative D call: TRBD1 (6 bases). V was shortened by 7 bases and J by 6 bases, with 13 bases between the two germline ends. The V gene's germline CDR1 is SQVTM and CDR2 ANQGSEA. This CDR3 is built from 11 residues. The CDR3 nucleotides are TGCAGCGCCAACCACAGGGCCGAGCAGTACTTC. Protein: CSANHRAEQYF.

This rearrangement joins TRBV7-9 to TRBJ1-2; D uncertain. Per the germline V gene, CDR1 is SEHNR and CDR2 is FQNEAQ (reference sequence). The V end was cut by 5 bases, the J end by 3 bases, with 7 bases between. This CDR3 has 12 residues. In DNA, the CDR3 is TGTGCCAGCAGCCAAACACACTATGGCTACACCTTC. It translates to CASSQTHYGYTF.

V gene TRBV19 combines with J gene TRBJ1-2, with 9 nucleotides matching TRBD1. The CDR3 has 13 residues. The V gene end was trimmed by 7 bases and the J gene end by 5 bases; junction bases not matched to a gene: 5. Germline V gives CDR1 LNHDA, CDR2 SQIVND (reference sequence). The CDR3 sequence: CASTPTGGYGYTF. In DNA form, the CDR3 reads TGTGCCAGTACCCCGACAGGGGGGTATGGCTACACCTTC.

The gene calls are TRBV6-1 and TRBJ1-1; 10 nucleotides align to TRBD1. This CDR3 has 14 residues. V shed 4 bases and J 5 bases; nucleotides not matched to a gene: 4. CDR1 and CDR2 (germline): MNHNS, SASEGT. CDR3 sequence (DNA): TGTGCCAGCAGTGGTGACAGGGGGCATACTGAAGCTTTCTTT. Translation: CASSGDRGHTEAFF.

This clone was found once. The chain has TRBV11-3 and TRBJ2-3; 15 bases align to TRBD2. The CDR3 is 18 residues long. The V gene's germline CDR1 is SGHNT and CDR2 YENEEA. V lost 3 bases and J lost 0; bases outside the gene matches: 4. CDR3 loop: CASSLGTSGGSSTDTQYF. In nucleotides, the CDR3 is TGTGCCAGCAGCTTGGGGACTAGCGGGGGGTCTAGCACAGATACGCAGTATTTT.

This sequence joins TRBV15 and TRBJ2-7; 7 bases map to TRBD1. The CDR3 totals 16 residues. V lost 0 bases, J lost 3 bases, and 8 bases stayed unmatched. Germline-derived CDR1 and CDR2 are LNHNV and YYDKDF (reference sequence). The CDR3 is CATSRDYGTDIYEQYF. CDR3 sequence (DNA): TGTGCCACCAGCAGAGATTACGGGACAGACATCTACGAGCAGTACTTC.

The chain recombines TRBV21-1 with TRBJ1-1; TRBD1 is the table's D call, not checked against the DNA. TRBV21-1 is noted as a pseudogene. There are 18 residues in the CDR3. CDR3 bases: TGTGCCAGCAGCAAAGAAACCCGGACAAGACTTATGAACACTGAAGCTTTCTTT. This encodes CASSKETRTRLMNTEAFF.

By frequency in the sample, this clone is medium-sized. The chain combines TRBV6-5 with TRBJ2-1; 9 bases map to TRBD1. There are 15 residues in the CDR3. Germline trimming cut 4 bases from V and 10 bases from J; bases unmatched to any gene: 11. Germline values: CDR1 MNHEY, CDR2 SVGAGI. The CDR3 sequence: CASSLRGTGTNEQFF. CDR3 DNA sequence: TGTGCCAGCAGTTTAAGGGGGACAGGGACTAACGAGCAGTTCTTC.

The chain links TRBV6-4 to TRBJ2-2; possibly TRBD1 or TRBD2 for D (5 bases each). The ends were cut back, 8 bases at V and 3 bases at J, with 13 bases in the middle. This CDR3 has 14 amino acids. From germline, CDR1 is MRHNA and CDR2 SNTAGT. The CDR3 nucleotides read TGTGCCAGCGGCAACGAGGGGCACACCGGGGAGCTGTTTTTT. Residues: CASGNEGHTGELFF.

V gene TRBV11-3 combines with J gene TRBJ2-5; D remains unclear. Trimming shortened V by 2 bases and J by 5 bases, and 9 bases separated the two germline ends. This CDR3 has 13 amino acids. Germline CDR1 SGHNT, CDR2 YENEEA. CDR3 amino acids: CASSLLGGETQYF. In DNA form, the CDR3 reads TGTGCCAGCAGCTTATTAGGTGGGGAGACCCAGTACTTC.

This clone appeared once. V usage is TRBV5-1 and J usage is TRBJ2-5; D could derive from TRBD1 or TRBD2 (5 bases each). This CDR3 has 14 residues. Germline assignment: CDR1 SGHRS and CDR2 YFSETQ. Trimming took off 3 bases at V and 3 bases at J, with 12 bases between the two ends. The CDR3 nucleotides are TGCGCCAGCAGCTACCGGGACGGAAAAGAGACCCAGTACTTC. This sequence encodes CASSYRDGKETQYF.

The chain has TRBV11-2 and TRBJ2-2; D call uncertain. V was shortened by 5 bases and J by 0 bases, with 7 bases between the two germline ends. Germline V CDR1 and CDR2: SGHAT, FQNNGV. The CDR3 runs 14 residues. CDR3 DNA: TGTGCCAGCAGCGAGGCGGCGAACACCGGGGAGCTGTTTTTT. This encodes CASSEAANTGELFF.

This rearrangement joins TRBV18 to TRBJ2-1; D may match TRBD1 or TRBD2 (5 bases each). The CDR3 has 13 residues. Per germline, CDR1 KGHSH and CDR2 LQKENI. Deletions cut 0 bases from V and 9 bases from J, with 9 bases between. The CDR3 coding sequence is TGTGCCAGCTCACCACCGGGGGTGACTGAGCAGTTCTTC. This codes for CASSPPGVTEQFF.

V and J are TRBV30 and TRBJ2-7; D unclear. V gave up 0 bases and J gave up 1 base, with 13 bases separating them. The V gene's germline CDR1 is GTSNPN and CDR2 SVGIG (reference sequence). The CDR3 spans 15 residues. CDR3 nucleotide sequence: TGTGCCTGGAGTGTACGTAATCGGCTTTCCTACGAGCAGTACTTC. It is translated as CAWSVRNRLSYEQYF. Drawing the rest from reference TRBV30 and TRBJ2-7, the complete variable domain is SQTIHQWPATLVQPVGSPLSLECTVEGTSNPNLYWYRQAAGRGLQLLFYSVGIGQISSEVPQNLSASRPQDRQFILSSKKLLLSDSGFYLCAWSVRNRLSYEQYFGPGTRLTVT.

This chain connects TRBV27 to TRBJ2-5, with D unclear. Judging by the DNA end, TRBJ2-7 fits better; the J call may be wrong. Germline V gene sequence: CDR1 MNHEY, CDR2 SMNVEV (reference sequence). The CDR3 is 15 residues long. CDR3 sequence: CASSLLGRSSYEQYF. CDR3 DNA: TGTGCCAGCAGTTTGCTGGGTAGAAGCTCCTACGAGCAGTACTTC.

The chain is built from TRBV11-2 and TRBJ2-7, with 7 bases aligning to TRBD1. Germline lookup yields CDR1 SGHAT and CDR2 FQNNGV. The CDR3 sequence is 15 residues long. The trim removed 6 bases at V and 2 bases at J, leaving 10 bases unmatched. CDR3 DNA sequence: TGTGCCAGCAGAATCCAAATGACAGGGACCTACGAGCAGTACTTC. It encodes CASRIQMTGTYEQYF.

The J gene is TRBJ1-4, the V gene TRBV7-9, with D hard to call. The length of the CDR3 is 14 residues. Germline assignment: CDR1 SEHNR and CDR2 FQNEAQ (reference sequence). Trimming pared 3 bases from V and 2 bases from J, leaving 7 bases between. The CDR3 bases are TGTGCCAGCAGCTTGGGAGCGACTAATGAAAAACTGTTTTTT. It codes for CASSLGATNEKLFF.

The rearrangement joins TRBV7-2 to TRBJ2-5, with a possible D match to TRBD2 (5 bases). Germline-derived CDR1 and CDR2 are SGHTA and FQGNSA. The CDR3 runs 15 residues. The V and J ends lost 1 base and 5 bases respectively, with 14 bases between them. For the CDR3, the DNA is TGTGCCAGCAGCTTAGTCATATTCGGCGGGGAGACCCAGTACTTC. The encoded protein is CASSLVIFGGETQYF.

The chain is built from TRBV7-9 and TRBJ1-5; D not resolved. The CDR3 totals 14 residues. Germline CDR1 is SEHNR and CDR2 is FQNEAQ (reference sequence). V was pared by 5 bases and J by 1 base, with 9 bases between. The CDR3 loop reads CASSHSGSNQPQHF. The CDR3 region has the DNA TGTGCCAGCAGCCACTCCGGGAGCAATCAGCCCCAGCATTTT. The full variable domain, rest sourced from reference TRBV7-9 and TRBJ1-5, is DTGVSQNPRHKITKRGQNVTFRCDPISEHNRLYWYRQTLGQGPEFLTYFQNEAQLEKSRLLSDRFSAERPKGSFSTLEIQRTEQGDSAMYLCASSHSGSNQPQHFGDGTRLSIL.

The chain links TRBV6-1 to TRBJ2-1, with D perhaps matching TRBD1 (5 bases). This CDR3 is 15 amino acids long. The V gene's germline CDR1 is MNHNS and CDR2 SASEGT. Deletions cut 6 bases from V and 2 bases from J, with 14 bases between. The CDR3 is CASRERLGPYNEQFF. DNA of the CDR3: TGTGCCAGCAGGGAACGTCTGGGGCCCTACAATGAGCAGTTCTTC.

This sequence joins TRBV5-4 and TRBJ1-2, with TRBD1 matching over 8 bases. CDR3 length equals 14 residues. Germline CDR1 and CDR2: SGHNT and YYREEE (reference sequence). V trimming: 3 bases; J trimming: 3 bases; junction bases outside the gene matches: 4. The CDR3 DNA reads TGTGCCAGCAGCTCGATGACAGGGGACTATGGCTACACCTTC. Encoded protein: CASSSMTGDYGYTF.

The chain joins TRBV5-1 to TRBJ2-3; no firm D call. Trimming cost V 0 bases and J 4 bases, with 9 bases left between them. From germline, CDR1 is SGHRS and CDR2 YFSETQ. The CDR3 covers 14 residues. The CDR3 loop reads CASSLGHRSDTQYF. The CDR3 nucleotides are TGCGCCAGCAGCTTGGGTCACAGATCAGATACGCAGTATTTT.

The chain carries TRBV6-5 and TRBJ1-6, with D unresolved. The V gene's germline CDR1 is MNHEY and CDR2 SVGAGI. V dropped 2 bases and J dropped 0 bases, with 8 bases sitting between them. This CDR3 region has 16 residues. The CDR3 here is CASSYDRRSYNSPLHF. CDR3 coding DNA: TGTGCCAGCAGTTACGACCGCCGCTCCTATAATTCACCCCTCCACTTT.

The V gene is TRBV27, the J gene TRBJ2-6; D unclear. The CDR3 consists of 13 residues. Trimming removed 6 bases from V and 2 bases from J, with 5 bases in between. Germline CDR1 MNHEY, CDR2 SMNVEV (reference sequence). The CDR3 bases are TGTGCCAGCAGGATACCTGGGGCCAACGTCCTGACTTTC. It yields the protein CASRIPGANVLTF.

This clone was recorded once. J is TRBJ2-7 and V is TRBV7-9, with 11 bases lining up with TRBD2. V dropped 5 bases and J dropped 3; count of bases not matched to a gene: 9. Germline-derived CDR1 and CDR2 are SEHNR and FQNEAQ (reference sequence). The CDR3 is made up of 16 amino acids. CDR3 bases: TGTGCCAGCAGCCCTAGCGGGGGGCTTCCCCTCTACGAGCAGTACTTC. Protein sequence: CASSPSGGLPLYEQYF.

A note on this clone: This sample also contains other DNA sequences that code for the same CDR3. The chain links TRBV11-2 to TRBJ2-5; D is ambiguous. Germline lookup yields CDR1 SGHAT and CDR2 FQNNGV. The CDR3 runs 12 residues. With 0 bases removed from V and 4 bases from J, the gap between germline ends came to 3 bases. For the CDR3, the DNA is TGTGCCAGCAGCTTAGAAGGAGAGACCCAGTACTTC. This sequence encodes CASSLEGETQYF.

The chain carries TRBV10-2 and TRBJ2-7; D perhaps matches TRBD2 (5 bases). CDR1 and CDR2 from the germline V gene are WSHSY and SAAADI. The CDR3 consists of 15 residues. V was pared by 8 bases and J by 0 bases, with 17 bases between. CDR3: CASLDLARLSYEQYF. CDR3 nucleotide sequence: TGCGCCAGCTTAGATTTAGCGCGACTCTCCTACGAGCAGTACTTC.